This is a list of T cell receptor beta chains from one sample in a study of T cells in tumors after PD-1 blockade. Using immunoSEQ multiplex PCR, the repertoire was profiled, and TCRdb retains in-frame clones only, with some absent. The table includes 7,000 to 9,500 clones, approximately 67% detected once. Sequences were derived from tumor tissue, sampled after anti-PD-1 treatment. Every receptor here comes from a human donor with basal cell carcinoma. Both conserved end residues are part of each CDR3. A D gene is named only where the DNA matches it firmly. Clone size is shown for a subset of rows, as once, few, many or a class of expanded clone.

d_call	v_call	j_call	clone_size	cdr3_aa	cdr3_nt
.	TRBV5-6	TRBJ2-2	.	CASSLRVAELFF	TGTGCCAGCAGCCTGCGAGTGGCGGAGCTGTTTTTT
TRBD2	TRBV5-1	TRBJ2-5	.	CASSLGLAQETQYF	TGCGCCAGCAGCTTGGGACTAGCACAAGAGACCCAGTACTTC
.	TRBV6-4	TRBJ2-3	.	CASSAGDTDTQYF	TGTGCCAGCAGCGCAGGCGACACAGATACGCAGTATTTT
.	TRBV21-1	TRBJ2-2	few	CASSKPQPRTGEIGFTGELFF	TGTGCCAGCAGCAAACCCCAACCCCGGACAGGGGAAATCGGCTTTACCGGGGAGCTGTTTTTT
.	TRBV12-3/TRBV12-4	TRBJ2-5	.	CASSTGDQETQYF	TGTGCCAGCTCTACAGGAGATCAAGAGACCCAGTACTTC
.	TRBV18	TRBJ1-1	.	CASSPGGNTEAFF	TGTGCCAGCTCACCGGGAGGGAACACTGAAGCTTTCTTT
.	TRBV3-1/TRBV3-2	TRBJ2-7	.	CASSQGYRVTYEQYF	TGTGCCAGCAGCCAAGGCTACAGGGTAACCTACGAGCAGTACTTC
TRBD2	TRBV10-1	TRBJ2-2	few	CASSGKGGAGGPSGELFF	TGCGCCAGCAGTGGAAAGGGGGGTGCGGGAGGGCCCTCCGGGGAGCTGTTTTTT
TRBD2	TRBV11-1	TRBJ2-7	.	CASSTSGSEYYEQYF	TGTGCCAGCAGCACTAGCGGGAGTGAGTACTACGAGCAGTACTTC
.	TRBV27	TRBJ1-1	.	CASSTGVGGPAEAFF	TGTGCCAGCAGTACCGGGGTCGGAGGGCCCGCCGAAGCTTTCTTT
.	TRBV2	TRBJ1-5	.	CASNAWGRVNQPQHF	TGTGCCAGCAACGCCTGGGGCAGAGTCAATCAGCCCCAGCATTTT
.	TRBV6-5	TRBJ2-3	.	CATQRGGADTQYF	TGTGCCACCCAACGAGGGGGGGCAGATACGCAGTATTTT
.	TRBV7-2	TRBJ1-3	.	CASSLASGNTIYF	TGTGCCAGCAGCTTAGCTAGTGGAAACACCATATATTTT
.	TRBV6-1	TRBJ2-7	.	CASSEGRGGQGKYEQYF	TGTGCCAGCAGTGAAGGGAGGGGCGGGCAGGGCAAATACGAGCAGTACTTC
.	TRBV4-2	TRBJ1-3	.	CASSQDRALGNTIYF	TGTGCCAGCAGCCAAGATAGGGCTCTGGGAAACACCATATATTTT
.	TRBV6-2/TRBV6-3	TRBJ2-4	.	CASSYSFSDQYF	TGTGCCAGCAGTTACTCGTTTTCAGATCAGTACTTC
.	TRBV9	TRBJ1-6	few	CASSVGGVSGTLHF	TGTGCCAGCAGCGTAGGGGGGGTTTCGGGTACCCTCCACTTT
TRBD1	TRBV7-9	TRBJ2-7	.	CASSPTGGEDEQYF	TGTGCCAGCAGCCCGACAGGGGGCGAGGATGAGCAGTACTTC
.	TRBV21-1	TRBJ2-7	.	CASSKFVASPSYEQYF	TGTGCCAGCAGCAAATTCGTGGCTTCACCCTCCTACGAGCAGTACTTC
.	TRBV6-2/TRBV6-3	TRBJ1-2	.	CASSYDGFYGYTF	TGTGCCAGCAGTTACGACGGATTCTATGGCTACACCTTC
.	TRBV21-1	TRBJ2-2	.	CASTRKTSGLQHRGAVF	TGTGCCAGCACCCGAAAGACTAGCGGGCTTCAACACCGGGGAGCTGTTTTT
.	TRBV10-1	TRBJ2-5	.	CASSDSLRGTQYF	TGCGCCAGCAGTGATAGCCTCAGGGGGACCCAGTACTTC
TRBD1	TRBV6-5	TRBJ2-7	.	CASRLGQQYEQYF	TGTGCCAGCAGGTTGGGACAGCAATACGAGCAGTACTTC
.	TRBV24-1	TRBJ1-2	.	CATSDYRVGGYTF	TGTGCCACCAGTGATTACAGGGTAGGAGGCTACACCTTC
.	TRBV5-4	TRBJ2-7	.	CASSLDTYEQYF	TGTGCCAGCAGCTTGGACACTTACGAGCAGTACTTC
.	TRBV11-2	TRBJ2-5	.	CASSRTYRRTLAQETQYF	TGTGCCAGCAGCCGAACTTACCGACGAACATTAGCCCAAGAGACCCAGTACTTC
.	TRBV19	TRBJ1-5	.	CASTNRARRNQPQHF	TGTGCCAGTACTAACAGGGCGAGGCGCAATCAGCCCCAGCATTTT
.	TRBV6-5	TRBJ1-5	.	CASSWTAGHSNQPQHF	TGTGCCAGCAGTTGGACCGCGGGACATTCCAATCAGCCCCAGCATTTT
TRBD2	TRBV5-1	TRBJ2-5	.	CASSLEPGLAGGVQYF	TGCGCCAGCAGCTTGGAACCGGGACTCGCGGGGGGGGTCCAGTACTTC
TRBD2	TRBV6-5	TRBJ2-7	few	CASRGQGGYEQYF	TGTGCCAGCAGGGGGCAGGGAGGGTACGAGCAGTACTTC
.	TRBV10-3	TRBJ1-4	medium-sized	CAISAAGQGDEKLFF	TGTGCCATCAGTGCGGCGGGCCAGGGTGATGAAAAACTGTTTTTT
.	TRBV28	TRBJ1-5	.	CASSLTVTGWLQHF	TGTGCCAGCAGTTTAACGGTTACTGGGTGGCTCCAGCATTTT
.	TRBV7-6	TRBJ2-3	.	CASSSGAPPDTQYF	TGTGCCAGCAGCTCCGGGGCCCCGCCAGATACGCAGTATTTT
TRBD2	TRBV5-6	TRBJ2-7	.	CASSLAASGGYEQYF	TGTGCCAGCAGCTTGGCGGCTAGCGGGGGATACGAGCAGTACTTC
TRBD2	TRBV19	TRBJ2-1	.	CASSTPGLAGANNEQFF	TGTGCCAGTAGTACCCCGGGACTAGCGGGAGCGAACAATGAGCAGTTCTTC
.	TRBV5-1	TRBJ2-7	once	CASTAAPGTYEQYF	TGCGCCAGCACCGCGGCGCCAGGAACCTACGAGCAGTACTTC
.	TRBV28	TRBJ1-4	.	CASSLPGRDEKLFF	TGTGCCAGCAGTTTACCAGGGCGTGACGAAAAACTGTTTTTT
.	TRBV6-2/TRBV6-3	TRBJ2-1	.	CASSYEHNEQFF	TGTGCCAGCAGTTATGAGCACAATGAGCAGTTCTTC
.	TRBV2	TRBJ1-2	.	CASTSWTGGGYGYTF	TGTGCCAGCACCTCTTGGACCGGAGGTGGCTATGGCTACACCTTC
.	TRBV3-1/TRBV3-2	TRBJ1-1	.	CASSQGHSEAFF	TGTGCCAGCAGCCAAGGACACTCTGAAGCTTTCTTT
.	TRBV14	TRBJ1-4	once	CASSPGTVTTNEKLFF	TGTGCCAGCAGCCCCGGGACCGTCACAACTAATGAAAAACTGTTTTTT
.	TRBV5-1	TRBJ2-7	.	CASSYDSYEQYF	TGCGCCAGCAGCTACGACAGCTACGAGCAGTACTTC
TRBD2	TRBV5-1	TRBJ2-5	.	CASSSSGYQETQYF	TGCGCCAGCAGCTCTAGCGGGTACCAAGAGACCCAGTACTTC